This T cell receptor beta chain stems from a study of shared T cell receptors in the human thymus. TCRdb's copy holds only in-frame clones and misses some; the assay was immunoSEQ multiplex PCR. The data show some 400,000 clones, over 90% seen once. This CDR3 has 14 amino acids. V shed 1 base and J shed 8 bases, with 12 bases lying between them. CDR1 is LGHNA, CDR2 YNFKEQ, per germline. The sequenced sample consisted of thymocytes. The chain employs TRBV4-2 and TRBJ2-1; weak D call: TRBD2 (6 bases). This sequence was found in a human donor. The DNA of the CDR3 is TGTGCCAGCAGCCAAGGGACTACCTGGGATGAGCAGTTCTTC. Its translation is CASSQGTTWDEQFF.